The text below deals with one T cell receptor (beta chain). Germline is not matched at one junction end, which may reflect a read error. The method was immunoSEQ multiplex PCR; TCRdb's version includes in-frame clones alone and lacks a portion of them. There are some 10,000 clones in the sample; roughly 70% occur only once, and about a tenth lies in the top ten. This record belongs to a study of chemoradiotherapy in HPV16-positive cancers. Study-wide background: Candidate HPV-specific T-cell clones and common TCR motifs came from functional assays in a couple of HPV16-positive patients.

Sequencing was performed on tumor tissue, taken from a patient who underwent chemoradiotherapy. The sequence was obtained from a human donor with HPV-associated anogenital cancer.

The CDR3, as DNA: TGTGCTAGCAGCTTAGCAGGCGTCCAAGAGACCCAGTACTTC. This codes for CASSLAGVQETQYF. This chain joins TRBV7-2 and TRBJ2-5; D remains ambiguous. The germline gives CDR1 SGHTA, CDR2 FQGNSA. The CDR3 is 14 residues long.